The rows below give T cell receptor beta chains drawn from one sample of a study of T cell repertoires in ileal Crohn's disease. Assay used: immunoSEQ multiplex PCR; TCRdb lists only in-frame clones, some missing. The repertoire holds roughly 8,400 clones, 75% to 85% seen once, with 9.5% to 15% in the top ten. Sequencing was performed on ileal tissue. Receptors were obtained from an adult with Crohn's disease. Both conserved end residues are part of each CDR3. D genes are given only for firm matches. Some rows have no size entry. The others give once, few or many, or a class for an expanded clone.

TRBJ2-5,.,.,TRBV19,CASSPGTSQETQYF,TGTGCCAGTAGTCCCGGGACTTCCCAAGAGACCCAGTACTTC
TRBJ2-3,.,.,TRBV5-1,CASSLEGLGGTDTQYF,TGCGCCAGCAGCTTGGAGGGGCTTGGGGGCACAGATACGCAGTATTTT
TRBJ2-7,once,TRBD1,TRBV5-5,CASSTTGGSYEQYF,TGTGCCAGCAGCACCACAGGGGGCTCCTACGAGCAGTACTTC
TRBJ1-1,few,TRBD1,TRBV29-1,CSAGQGSKNTEAFF,TGCAGCGCGGGACAGGGGTCTAAGAACACTGAAGCTTTCTTT
TRBJ2-1,.,.,TRBV27,CASSSGVIYNEQFF,TGTGCCAGCAGTTCGGGGGTCATCTACAATGAGCAGTTCTTC
TRBJ2-7,.,.,TRBV28,CASSFDLGSVSYEQYF,TGTGCCAGCAGTTTTGATTTAGGCAGCGTCTCCTACGAGCAGTACTTC
TRBJ2-3,once,.,TRBV4-2,CASSRGENTQYF,TGTGCCAGCAGCCGTGGGGAAAATACGCAGTATTTT
TRBJ2-1,.,TRBD1,TRBV30,CAWSWGQGKRASYNEQFF,TGTGCCTGGAGTTGGGGACAGGGCAAGCGGGCCTCCTACAATGAGCAGTTCTTC
TRBJ1-5,.,.,TRBV14,CASSQGTLSNQPQHF,TGTGCCAGCAGCCAAGGGACACTAAGCAATCAGCCCCAGCATTTT
TRBJ2-5,.,TRBD2,TRBV5-6,CASSLGAGGLQETQYF,TGTGCCAGCAGCTTGGGCGCGGGAGGGCTCCAAGAGACCCAGTACTTC
TRBJ1-5,.,.,TRBV29-1,CSVAGQPNQPQHF,TGCAGCGTGGCAGGACAGCCGAATCAGCCCCAGCATTTT
TRBJ1-2,.,TRBD1,TRBV10-3,CAISESEPQKDRGYGYTF,TGTGCCATCAGTGAGTCAGAGCCCCAGAAAGACAGGGGGTATGGCTACACCTTC
TRBJ2-3,.,TRBD1,TRBV4-3,CASSHLVGTGVRDTDTQYF,TGCGCCAGCAGCCACTTGGTGGGGACAGGGGTGAGGGATACAGATACGCAGTATTTT
TRBJ2-5,.,TRBD1,TRBV5-1,CASSQGTGDAETQYF,TGCGCCAGCAGCCAAGGGACAGGGGATGCGGAGACCCAGTACTTC
TRBJ2-7,.,TRBD1,TRBV29-1,CSVGRTGYEQYF,TGCAGCGTTGGAAGGACAGGGTACGAGCAGTACTTC
TRBJ2-7,.,TRBD1,TRBV5-1,CASSPQGVDEQYF,TGCGCCAGCAGCCCACAGGGGGTGGACGAGCAGTACTTC
TRBJ1-1,.,.,TRBV5-8,CASSLGWTEAFF,TGTGCCAGCAGCTTAGGATGGACTGAAGCTTTCTTT
TRBJ1-5,.,.,TRBV18,CASSPDIGVQPQHF,TGTGCCAGCTCACCAGATATCGGTGTTCAGCCCCAGCATTTT
TRBJ2-7,.,TRBD2,TRBV7-2,CASSSNWGLASEQYF,TGTGCCAGCAGCTCAAATTGGGGACTAGCTTCCGAGCAGTACTTC
TRBJ2-3,.,TRBD2,TRBV7-2,CASSPGLAGVSDTQYF,TGTGCCAGCAGCCCAGGACTAGCGGGAGTCTCAGATACGCAGTATTTT
TRBJ1-4,.,.,TRBV30,CAWSPVDRGNEKLFF,TGTGCCTGGAGCCCTGTGGATCGGGGTAATGAAAAACTGTTTTTT
TRBJ1-2,.,.,TRBV5-1,CASSLGPPDYGYTF,TGCGCCAGCAGCTTGGGGCCGCCAGACTATGGCTACACCTTC
TRBJ2-5,few,.,TRBV7-3,CASSPAGFGETQYF,TGTGCCAGCAGCCCAGCAGGTTTCGGGGAGACCCAGTACTTC
TRBJ1-2,.,.,TRBV19,CASSRGGTILNYGYTF,TGTGCCAGTAGTAGGGGGGGTACAATCCTCAACTATGGCTACACCTTC
TRBJ2-2,.,TRBD1,TRBV5-1,CASSSATGVTGELFF,TGCGCCAGCAGTTCGGCGACAGGGGTCACCGGGGAGCTGTTTTTT
TRBJ2-7,.,TRBD2,TRBV7-2,CASSQEREAPYEQYF,TGTGCCAGCAGCCAGGAGCGGGAGGCTCCCTACGAGCAGTACTTC
TRBJ1-2,.,TRBD1,TRBV2,CASSESLPGGNYGYTF,TGTGCCAGCAGTGAATCCCTTCCAGGGGGTAACTATGGCTACACCTTC
TRBJ1-4,.,.,TRBV5-4,CASSLNTGGEKLFF,TGTGCCAGCAGCTTGAATACAGGTGGTGAAAAACTGTTTTTT
TRBJ2-1,.,TRBD1,TRBV11-1,CASRPTGYNEQFF,TGTGCCAGTAGACCGACAGGGTACAATGAGCAGTTCTTC
TRBJ2-5,.,TRBD1,TRBV6-1,CASSNGQGVETQYF,TGTGCCAGCAGCAACGGACAGGGAGTTGAGACCCAGTACTTC
TRBJ2-5,.,.,TRBV19,CASTPTAQETQYF,TGTGCCAGTACCCCGACAGCGCAAGAGACCCAGTACTTC
TRBJ2-7,.,TRBD2,TRBV12-5,CASDSSGLAGPSSYEQYF,TGTGCTAGTGATTCATCGGGACTAGCGGGACCCAGCTCCTACGAGCAGTACTTC
TRBJ1-1,.,TRBD1,TRBV30,CAWSFIPGQGAGEAFF,TGTGCCTGGAGTTTCATCCCCGGACAGGGGGCTGGTGAAGCTTTCTTT
TRBJ2-1,.,TRBD2,TRBV6-6,CASSSSSSGSRNEQFF,TGTGCCAGCAGTTCCTCCTCTAGCGGGAGTAGGAATGAGCAGTTCTTC
TRBJ2-7,.,.,TRBV7-9,CASSLVGASPSYEQYF,TGTGCCAGCAGCTTAGTCGGGGCCAGTCCCTCCTACGAGCAGTACTTC
TRBJ2-1,few,.,TRBV7-2,CASSLSGGAYNEQFF,TGTGCCAGCAGCTTAAGTGGCGGGGCCTACAATGAGCAGTTCTTC
TRBJ1-2,.,.,TRBV29-1,CSAGMGVYGYTF,TGCAGCGCTGGGATGGGGGTCTATGGCTACACCTTC
TRBJ1-1,.,.,TRBV28,CASIFVAGFGSTEAFF,TGTGCCAGCATATTCGTGGCCGGGTTTGGGTCCACTGAAGCTTTCTTT
TRBJ1-3,.,.,TRBV29-1,CSGNSRGGNTIYF,TGCAGCGGTAACTCTAGGGGGGGAAACACCATATATTTT
TRBJ1-3,.,TRBD1,TRBV6-1,CASSEPSTTGNGNTIYF,TGTGCCAGCAGTGAACCCTCAACGACAGGGAATGGAAACACCATATATTTT
TRBJ2-7,.,TRBD2,TRBV5-1,CASSLLAGGIYEQYF,TGCGCCAGCAGCTTATTAGCGGGAGGGATCTACGAGCAGTACTTC
TRBJ2-1,.,TRBD2,TRBV13,CASSLRLAVYNEQFF,TGTGCCAGCAGCTTAAGACTAGCGGTATACAATGAGCAGTTCTTC
TRBJ1-4,.,TRBD1,TRBV27,CASSPGQAKKLFF,TGTGCCAGCAGTCCAGGACAGGCCAAAAAACTGTTTTTT
TRBJ2-7,few,TRBD1,TRBV7-8,CASSPRTGMTYEQYF,TGTGCCAGCAGCCCTAGGACAGGGATGACCTACGAGCAGTACTTC
TRBJ2-7,.,.,TRBV5-1,CASSEQDENEQYF,TGCGCCAGCAGCGAACAGGACGAAAACGAGCAGTACTTC
TRBJ1-1,.,TRBD1,TRBV7-2,CASSHPGQTNTEAFF,TGCGCCAGCAGCCATCCGGGACAGACGAACACTGAAGCTTTCTTT